These 11 T cell receptor beta chains came from one sample sequenced in a study of vaccination and CD4 T cells after COVID-19. The treatment was: approximately nine-day PBMC culture with coronavirus spike peptide pools or control peptides (ViraFEST assay). The Oncomine TCR Beta short-read assay was applied to DNA of cultured CD4+ T cells. TCRdb re-analysed the PCR reads in MiXCR, keeping a single row per CDR3 protein. The sample holds over 15,000 distinct CDR3 sequences, under 55% seen once. These receptors' antigens are unknown. The source material was CD4+ T cells from blood, cultured in vitro, sampled before SARS-CoV-2 vaccination. The receptor source for this set is a human donor who had recovered from COVID-19.

This chain connects TRBV6-1 to TRBJ1-4; no definite D call. V was shortened by 7 bases and J by 8 bases, with 11 bases between the two germline ends. Germline V gene sequence: CDR1 MNHNS, CDR2 SASEGT. This CDR3 spans 12 amino acids. This chain's CDR3 is CASTPSGEKLFF. In nucleotides, the CDR3 is TGTGCCAGCACCCCCTCTGGGGAAAAACTGTTTTTT.

This clonotype was seen a few times. This chain connects TRBV27 to TRBJ2-5; TRBD2 matches 8 bases. The CDR3 loop spans 18 amino acids. Germline V CDR1 and CDR2: MNHEY, SMNVEV (reference sequence). Trimming cost V 2 bases and J 5 bases; bases outside gene matches: 16. This chain's CDR3 is CASSLRRLGSGGLETQYF. The CDR3 DNA reads as TGTGCCAGCAGTTTAAGACGGCTTGGGTCGGGAGGGTTGGAGACCCAGTACTTC.

This clonotype was observed a handful of times. The genes are TRBV5-4 and TRBJ1-6; D ambiguous. Germline assignment: CDR1 SGHNT and CDR2 YYREEE (reference sequence). Trimming cost V 2 bases and J 6 bases, with 12 bases left between them. The CDR3 extends over 15 amino acids. The CDR3 DNA follows: TGTGCCAGCAGCTTCTCGCAGAGCTCTAATTCACCCCTCCACTTT. Translated, it gives CASSFSQSSNSPLHF.

The chain has TRBV5-1 and TRBJ2-6, with TRBD1 matching over 12 bases. Per germline, CDR1 SGHRS and CDR2 YFSETQ. V shed 0 bases and J 2 bases; nucleotides not matched to a gene: 3. The CDR3 spans 18 residues. CDR3 residues: CASSLEGQGAPGANVLTF. CDR3 DNA: TGCGCCAGCAGCTTGGAGGGACAGGGGGCCCCTGGGGCCAACGTCCTGACTTTC.

This clonotype was counted only a few times. The chain combines TRBV19 with TRBJ2-2; 7 nucleotides line up with TRBD2. CDR1 LNHDA and CDR2 SQIVND come from the germline V gene (reference sequence). After removal of 3 bases from V and 1 base from J, the junction contained 2 bases not matched to a gene. The CDR3 is 15 amino acids. CDR3 nucleotides: TGTGCCAGTAGTATCCCGGGGGGGAACACCGGGGAGCTGTTTTTT. Encoded protein: CASSIPGGNTGELFF. Filled out from reference TRBV19 and TRBJ2-2, the complete variable domain reads DGGITQSPKYLFRKEGQNVTLSCEQNLNHDAMYWYRQDPGQGLRLIYYSQIVNDFQKGDIAEGYSVSREKKESFPLTVTSAQKNPTAFYLCASSIPGGNTGELFFGEGSRLTVL.

The V call is TRBV6-1, the J call TRBJ2-3; TRBD1 aligns across 7 bases. With V trimmed by 7 bases and J by 1 base, 2 bases remained unmatched. The germline CDR1 and CDR2 sequences are MNHNS and SASEGT. The CDR3 has 13 amino acids. The CDR3 coding sequence is TGTGCCAGCACTGGACAGGGCACAGATACGCAGTATTTT. Protein product: CASTGQGTDTQYF.

CDR3 loop: CASSNPGTIHYEQYF. CDR3 DNA: TGTGCCAGCAGTAACCCCGGGACTATCCACTACGAGCAGTACTTC. The V call is TRBV6-2 or TRBV6-3, the J call TRBJ2-7; 7 bases line up with TRBD2. This CDR3 has 15 residues. CDR1 is MNHEY and CDR2 is SVGEGT in the germline V gene. The trim removed 5 bases at V and 3 bases at J, leaving 10 bases unmatched.

This clonotype turned up a few times. The V gene is TRBV20-1, the J gene TRBJ2-3; D not resolved. Trimming removed 6 bases at V and 2 bases at J, with 9 bases between. Germline-derived CDR1 and CDR2 are DFQATT and SNEGSKA (reference sequence). CDR3 length: 12 residues. CDR3 DNA: TGCAGTGCCCCAGGACCCACAGATACGCAGTATTTT. Its translation is CSAPGPTDTQYF.

The chain employs TRBV10-3 and TRBJ2-6; D not certain. The CDR3 length is 16 residues. Trimming cost V 3 bases and J 0 bases, with 9 bases left between them. Germline V gene data show CDR1 as ENHRY and CDR2 as SYGVKD. The CDR3 sequence is CAISEGRNSGANVLTF. Here the CDR3 DNA reads TGTGCCATCAGTGAAGGACGTAACTCTGGGGCCAACGTCCTGACTTTC.

This chain joins TRBV15 and TRBJ2-3; the D gene could be TRBD1 or TRBD2 (5 bases each). Germline V gene lookup returns CDR1 LNHNV and CDR2 YYDKDF (reference sequence). Trimming took 0 bases from V and 4 from J, leaving 20 bases between them. The CDR3 totals 18 residues. The CDR3 protein is CATSRDAGPGRSADTQYF. DNA of the CDR3: TGTGCCACCAGCAGAGATGCAGGGCCGGGACGGAGCGCAGATACGCAGTATTTT.

The V gene is TRBV7-9, the J gene TRBJ2-5; TRBD1 might be the D (5 bases). Germline V gene data show CDR1 as SEHNR and CDR2 as FQNEAQ (reference sequence). The germline V and J ends were trimmed by 2 bases and 4 bases, with 8 bases remaining between them. CDR3 length: 13 residues. The CDR3: CASSLSQGETQYF. The CDR3 DNA reads TGTGCCAGCAGCTTATCGCAGGGAGAGACCCAGTACTTC.